This T cell receptor (beta chain) was sequenced for a study of cytomegalovirus exposure and HLA in healthy donors. Study results and limitations: Roughly uniform depth of sequencing across donors was assumed in presence/absence analyses. Reports credit the classifier with highly specific, highly sensitive diagnosis of cytomegalovirus status. Relative to equally common others, HLA-associated TCR beta chains showed greater clonal expansion in a later analysis.

Both 60 Vbeta primers and 13 Jbeta primers went into the PCR. Profiled with immunoSEQ multiplex PCR; TCRdb holds only in-frame clones, not every one. This sample has roughly 120,000 clones, with more than 75% found just once. Points on this clone: Antigen unknown.

V gave up 3 bases and J gave up 2 bases; unmatched junction bases: 6. The CDR3 covers 15 residues. CDR1 and CDR2 (germline): MGHRA, YSYEKL. This rearrangement joins TRBV4-1 to TRBJ2-7; 8 nucleotides line up with TRBD2. Source material: PBMCs. The TCR originated in a woman aged 55-70 years in good health and CMV-seropositive. CDR3 sequence reads: CASSHSSGLAYEQYF. The CDR3 region has the DNA TGCGCCAGCAGCCACTCTAGCGGGCTTGCCTACGAGCAGTACTTC.